This entry lists 11 T cell receptor beta chains sequenced from one sample in a study of T cell repertoires in cytomegalovirus infection. TCRdb re-analysed the reads in MiXCR, keeping a single row per CDR3 protein. The sample carries hundreds of thousands of distinct CDR3 sequences, more than 20% recorded once. Sequencing was done on a sample of CD8+ T cells from PBMCs. These receptors all come from a human donor in good health (CMV status not recorded). Some clones in this sample may be carry-over from other donors' samples.

This clonotype was seen a handful of times. The chain recombines TRBV10-2 with TRBJ1-1; TRBD1 matches 9 bases. The length of the CDR3 is 15 residues. Trimming at V came to 4 bases and at J to 0 bases, leaving 3 bases not matched to a gene. Germline CDR1 reads WSHSY; CDR2 reads SAAADI. The CDR3 sequence is CASSGRDRVNTEAFF. The CDR3 DNA is TGCGCCAGCAGTGGCCGGGACAGGGTGAACACTGAAGCTTTCTTT.

This clonotype was counted many times. The rearrangement uses TRBV7-6 and TRBJ2-3; 8 bases are shared with TRBD1. Trimming took 5 bases from V and 1 from J; bases not matched to a gene: 5. Germline V gene sequence: CDR1 SGHVS, CDR2 FNYEAQ. The CDR3 totals 15 residues. The CDR3 DNA is TGTGCCAGCAGCGCCGGGACAGGACGCACAGATACGCAGTATTTT. The encoded protein is CASSAGTGRTDTQYF.

This clonotype occurred a few times. The chain joins TRBV6-6 to TRBJ1-1; D is undetermined. The CDR3 is made up of 14 amino acids. Trimming shortened V by 2 bases and J by 2 bases, and 9 bases separated the two germline ends. The germline V gene has CDR1 MNHNY and CDR2 SVGAGI (reference sequence). The CDR3 is CASSYNGFNTEAFF. CDR3 in DNA: TGTGCCAGCAGTTACAACGGATTCAACACTGAAGCTTTCTTT.

This clonotype was detected only a few times. The genes are TRBV7-6 and TRBJ2-5; perhaps TRBD1 as D (6 bases). The V end was cut by 5 bases, the J end by 1 base, with 11 bases between. The germline V gene encodes CDR1 SGHVS and CDR2 FNYEAQ. There are 14 residues in the CDR3. This chain's CDR3 is CASSPDRSQETQYF. CDR3 DNA: TGTGCCAGCAGCCCGGACAGAAGCCAAGAGACCCAGTACTTC.

This rearrangement joins TRBV27 to TRBJ2-1; the match to TRBD1 covers 10 bases. Trimming took 6 bases from V and 4 from J; bases not matched to a gene: 9. Per germline, CDR1 MNHEY and CDR2 SMNVEV (reference sequence). This CDR3 has 16 residues. In DNA form, the CDR3 reads TGTGCCAGCAGCCCCCAACCGGGACAGGGGTACAATGAGCAGTTCTTC. Protein sequence: CASSPQPGQGYNEQFF.

A few counts support this clonotype. This sequence joins TRBV7-9 and TRBJ2-4; maybe TRBD1 (6 bases). This CDR3 contains 18 residues. Trimming left V 3 bases short and J 1 base short, with 19 bases between. Germline lookup yields CDR1 SEHNR and CDR2 FQNEAQ (reference sequence). The chain's CDR3 is CASSFPRTGKGAKNIQYF. CDR3 DNA sequence: TGTGCCAGCAGCTTCCCGCGAACAGGGAAGGGGGCCAAAAACATTCAGTACTTC.

The chain has TRBV20-1 and TRBJ2-1, with 7 positions matching TRBD2. Germline values: CDR1 DFQATT, CDR2 SNEGSKA (reference sequence). The CDR3 totals 12 residues. V trimming: 3 bases; J trimming: 6 bases; junction bases outside the gene matches: 2. Here the CDR3 DNA reads TGCAGTGCTAGGACTAGCCTCAATGAGCAGTTCTTC. This translates into CSARTSLNEQFF.

Notes on this clonotype: Given a much more abundant clone one base away, this may be a read error. The chain employs TRBV28 and TRBJ1-6; D unresolved. The CDR3 totals 11 residues. Per the germline V gene, CDR1 is MDHEN and CDR2 is SYDVKM. CDR3 amino acids: CASSSVSPLYF. The CDR3 nucleotides read TGTGCCAGCAGCTCCGTGTCACCCCTCTACTTT.

The chain links TRBV19 to TRBJ2-7; 9 positions agree with TRBD1. The CDR3 is 20 residues long. The junction had 22 bases not matched to a gene; V was cut back by 4 bases and J by 3 bases. Germline CDR1 is LNHDA and CDR2 is SQIVND (reference sequence). The CDR3 region is CASSNSRDRDTIPWGYEQYV. CDR3 DNA sequence: TGTGCCAGTAGTAACAGCCGGGACAGGGACACCATACCTTGGGGCTACGAGCAGTACGTC.

V and J are TRBV6-2 or TRBV6-3 and TRBJ2-1; possible D gene TRBD2, 7 bases. V shed 9 bases and J shed 7 bases, with 16 bases lying between them. Germline-derived CDR1 and CDR2 are MNHEY and SVGEGT. The CDR3 runs 13 residues. This chain's CDR3 is CASWGGQWNEQFF. The CDR3 DNA is TGTGCCAGTTGGGGGGGCCAATGGAATGAGCAGTTCTTC.

This clonotype was found many times. The chain links TRBV7-6 to TRBJ2-5, with D possibly being TRBD1 or TRBD2 (5 bases each). The CDR3 extends over 13 amino acids. V shed 4 bases and J shed 12 bases, with 18 bases lying between them. Germline CDR1 and CDR2: SGHVS and FNYEAQ. Written as DNA, the CDR3 is TGTGCCAGCAGCTCCGGGACGCCCGAGGACGAGTACTTC. Its translation: CASSSGTPEDEYF. The full variable domain, in which reference TRBV7-6 and TRBJ2-5 provide the parts outside the CDR3, is GAGVSQSPRYKVTKRGQDVALRCDPISGHVSLYWYRQALGQGPEFLTYFNYEAQQDKSGLPNDRFSAERPEGSISTLTIQRTEQRDSAMYRCASSSGTPEDEYFGPGTRLLVL.